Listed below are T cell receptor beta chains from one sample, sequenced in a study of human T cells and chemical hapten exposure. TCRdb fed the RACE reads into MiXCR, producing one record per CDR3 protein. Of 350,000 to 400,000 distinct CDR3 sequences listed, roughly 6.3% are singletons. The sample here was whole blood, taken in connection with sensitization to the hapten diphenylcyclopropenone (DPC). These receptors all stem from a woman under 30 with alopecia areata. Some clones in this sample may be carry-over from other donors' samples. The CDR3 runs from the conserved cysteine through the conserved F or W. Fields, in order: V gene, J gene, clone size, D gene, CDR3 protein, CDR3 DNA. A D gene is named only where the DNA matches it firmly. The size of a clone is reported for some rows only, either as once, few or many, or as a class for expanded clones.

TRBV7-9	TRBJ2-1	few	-	CASSLPGTASSYNEQFF	TGTGCCAGCAGCTTACCCGGGACTGCAAGCTCCTACAATGAGCAGTTCTTC
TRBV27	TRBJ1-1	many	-	CASSPGGAGTRNTEAFF	TGTGCCAGCTCCCCCGGGGGGGCAGGGACAAGAAACACTGAAGCTTTCTTT
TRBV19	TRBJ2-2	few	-	CASSIRRNTGELFF	TGTGCCAGTAGTATCCGAAGGAACACCGGGGAGCTGTTTTTT
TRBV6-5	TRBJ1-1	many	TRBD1	CASSYTWGQGVGTEAFF	TGTGCCAGCAGTTACACTTGGGGACAGGGGGTGGGCACTGAAGCTTTCTTT
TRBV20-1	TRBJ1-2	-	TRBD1	CGAINPGTANYGYTF	TGCGGTGCTATAAATCCCGGGACAGCTAACTATGGCTACACCTTC
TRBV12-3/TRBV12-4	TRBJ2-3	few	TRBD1	CASSPNRGPDTQYF	TGTGCCAGCAGTCCTAACAGGGGTCCAGATACGCAGTATTTT
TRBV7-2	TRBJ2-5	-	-	CASSSDIQETQYF	TGTGCCAGCAGCTCGGACATTCAAGAGACCCAGTACTTC
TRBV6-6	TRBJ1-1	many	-	CASCPQGFQNTEAFF	TGTGCCAGTTGCCCGCAGGGGTTTCAGAACACTGAAGCTTTCTTT
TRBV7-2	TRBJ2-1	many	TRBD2	CASSPLAGGYEQFF	TGTGCCAGCAGCCCTCTAGCGGGGGGCTATGAGCAGTTCTTC
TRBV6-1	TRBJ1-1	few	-	CASSEPGGATYTEAFF	TGTGCCAGCAGTGAACCGGGGGGCGCGACGTACACTGAAGCTTTCTTT
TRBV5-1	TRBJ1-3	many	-	CASSGPSSGNTIYF	TGCGCCAGCAGCGGGCCGAGCTCTGGAAACACCATATATTTT
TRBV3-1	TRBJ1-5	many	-	CASSQNGNQPQHF	TGTGCCAGCAGCCAAAACGGCAATCAGCCCCAGCATTTT
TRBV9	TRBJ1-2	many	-	CASSVEEGAPLRAYGYTF	TGTGCCAGCAGCGTAGAAGAGGGAGCCCCACTGCGTGCCTATGGCTACACCTTC
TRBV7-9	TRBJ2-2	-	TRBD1	CASSPWDRGLTSGELFF	TGTGCCAGCAGCCCCTGGGACAGGGGGCTTACCTCCGGGGAGCTGTTTTTT
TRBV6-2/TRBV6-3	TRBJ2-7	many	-	CASRSPGINYEQYF	TGTGCCAGCAGATCCCCGGGGATCAACTACGAGCAGTACTTC